The present entry profiles one T cell receptor (beta chain) with its context. This CDR3 is missing its conserved last phenylalanine or tryptophan, likely due to a read error. The limits of the CDR3 on the DNA are not certain, so only TCRdb's listed CDR3 is given. The CDR3 totals 11 residues, both ends included. Per the germline V gene, CDR1 is SEHNR and CDR2 is FQNEAQ (reference sequence). The sample comes from a study of T cell changes during pregnancy in multiple sclerosis. Produced via immunoSEQ multiplex PCR; TCRdb's table is partial and in-frame only. This table holds 57,000 or so clones, around 91% found once.

V is TRBV7-9 and J is TRBJ1-1. This receptor was taken from a female donor in good health, enrolled as a control in a pregnancy study. The sequencing used peripheral blood, collected in the third trimester of pregnancy. This CDR3 is CASSLEWVDGG.